The next 16 T cell receptor beta chains were all read from a single sample in a study of spatial heterogeneity in lung cancer. Specified time point: blood at routine non-recurrence follow-up after resection. TCRdb reprocessed the 5' RACE reads via MiXCR and lists one record per CDR3 protein. The data hold 60,000 to 85,000 distinct CDR3 sequences, with 7.5% to 10% observed a single time. The source was PBMCs, collected at follow-up. Receptors originate from a female donor with early-stage non-small cell lung cancer.

This clonotype has a count of ten or more. The chain employs TRBV28 and TRBJ1-2, with TRBD1 matching 7 bases. The CDR3 covers 13 residues. Germline V gene lookup returns CDR1 MDHEN and CDR2 SYDVKM. V gave up 6 bases and J gave up 3 bases; unmatched junction bases: 4. DNA for the CDR3: TGTGCCAGCAGCCCGACAGGGCACTATGGCTACACCTTC. Translated, it gives CASSPTGHYGYTF.

This clonotype was picked up many times. The chain recombines TRBV20-1 with TRBJ2-3; 8 bases map to TRBD2. The V gene end was trimmed by 2 bases and the J gene end by 6 bases; junction bases not matched to a gene: 10. This CDR3 contains 15 residues. Per germline, CDR1 DFQATT and CDR2 SNEGSKA (reference sequence). CDR3 residues: CSARFSGTRGDTQYF. The CDR3 region has the DNA TGCAGTGCTAGATTCTCCGGGACTAGGGGGGATACGCAGTATTTT.

This clonotype was seen only a few times. The genes are TRBV5-1 and TRBJ1-2; 7 nucleotides line up with TRBD1. After removal of 2 bases from V and 5 bases from J, the junction contained 6 bases not matched to a gene. The germline V gene encodes CDR1 SGHRS and CDR2 YFSETQ. CDR3 size: 14 residues. The CDR3 spells CASSFGQEGYGYTF. The CDR3 nucleotides read TGCGCCAGCAGCTTCGGACAGGAGGGGTATGGCTACACCTTC.

The sample holds many counts of this clonotype. The chain couples TRBV3-1 to TRBJ2-5, with D perhaps matching TRBD2 (5 bases). Germline V gene data show CDR1 as LGHDT and CDR2 as YNNKEL (reference sequence). CDR3 length: 15 amino acids. Trimming removed 0 bases at V and 7 bases at J, with 15 bases between. The CDR3 sequence is CASSQDWNFEGTQYF. The DNA for the CDR3 is TGTGCCAGCAGCCAAGATTGGAACTTCGAGGGGACCCAGTACTTC.

There are many counts of this clonotype. This rearrangement joins TRBV6-2 or TRBV6-3 to TRBJ2-7, with D unclear. CDR1 MNHEY and CDR2 SVGEGT come from the germline V gene. V was trimmed by 7 bases and J by 1 base, leaving 11 bases between them. This CDR3 spans 13 amino acids. This chain's CDR3 is CASKPGPSYEQYF. The CDR3 DNA follows: TGTGCCAGCAAACCCGGGCCGTCCTACGAGCAGTACTTC.

This clonotype showed up many times. The chain carries TRBV29-1 and TRBJ2-1; 10 bases are shared with TRBD2. Germline assignment: CDR1 SQVTM and CDR2 ANQGSEA. Trimming cost V 4 bases and J 0 bases; bases outside gene matches: 3. The CDR3 loop spans 15 amino acids. This chain's CDR3 is CSVGTSGSSYNEQFF. The CDR3, as DNA: TGCAGCGTTGGGACTAGCGGTAGCTCCTACAATGAGCAGTTCTTC.

This clonotype occurred many times. V is TRBV28 and J is TRBJ2-5; 14 nucleotides align to TRBD2. CDR1 and CDR2 (germline): MDHEN, SYDVKM. The CDR3 runs 19 residues. V lost 3 bases to trimming and J lost 1 base; unmatched junction nucleotides: 10. The CDR3 protein is CASSFSGTSGSSLQETQYF. DNA for the CDR3: TGTGCCAGCAGTTTCTCCGGGACTAGCGGGAGTTCGCTCCAAGAGACCCAGTACTTC.

In its sample, this clonotype was seen many times. The chain links TRBV29-1 to TRBJ2-5, with D possibly matching TRBD2 (5 bases). V was cut by 4 bases and J by 7 bases, with 10 bases left in between. The CDR3 contains 11 residues. Germline loops: CDR1 SQVTM, CDR2 ANQGSEA. The CDR3, as DNA: TGCAGCGTTGCAGAGGGTAGGACCCAGTACTTC. As protein: CSVAEGRTQYF.

A remark on this clonotype: A read error may be the cause here, since a much bigger clone is one base away. The V and J genes are TRBV19 and TRBJ2-1; 8 positions agree with TRBD2. Germline CDR1 LNHDA, CDR2 SQIVND (reference sequence). This CDR3 is 13 amino acids long. The CDR3 is CASSTSGRGERFF. The CDR3 region has the DNA TGTGCCAGTAGTACTAGCGGGCGGGGTGAGCGGTTCTTC.

In regard to this clonotype: One junction end does not reproduce the germline sequence, and a read error may be involved. The V gene is TRBV2, the J gene TRBJ1-6, with D maybe TRBD1 (5 bases). This CDR3 contains 13 residues. Germline loops: CDR1 SNHLY, CDR2 FYNNEI. CDR3 sequence: CASREGANSPLHF. In nucleotides, the CDR3 is TGTGCCAGCAGAGAAGGGGCTAATTCACCCCTCCACTTT.

This clonotype was counted between two and nine times. V is TRBV3-1 and J is TRBJ2-1, with no clear D. V was trimmed by 0 bases and J by 9 bases, leaving 6 bases between them. In germline, CDR1 is LGHDT, CDR2 YNNKEL (reference sequence). This CDR3 spans 12 amino acids. The CDR3 bases are TGTGCCAGCAGCCAAGATCTGGGTGAGCAGTTCTTC. Translated, it gives CASSQDLGEQFF.

This clonotype was counted ten times or more. The chain recombines TRBV19 with TRBJ2-6; D not certain. CDR1 is LNHDA and CDR2 is SQIVND in the germline V gene (reference sequence). V lost 4 bases, J lost 0 bases, and 4 bases lay in between. The CDR3 contains 14 residues. The CDR3 spells CASSTTSGANVLTF. CDR3 in DNA: TGTGCCAGTAGTACCACCTCTGGGGCCAACGTCCTGACTTTC.

The chain has TRBV14 and TRBJ1-1, with D uncertain. CDR1 and CDR2 (germline): SGHDN, FVKESK. V was shortened by 1 base and J by 8 bases, with 5 bases between the two germline ends. The CDR3 is 11 amino acids. The CDR3 coding sequence is TGTGCCAGCAGCCAAGTGGGGGAAGCTTTCTTT. Translating gives CASSQVGEAFF.

This clonotype was recorded at least ten times. V usage is TRBV20-1 and J usage is TRBJ1-4, with D hard to call. V lost 3 bases and J 5 bases, leaving 10 bases between the germline ends. CDR3 length: 13 amino acids. Germline V gene sequence: CDR1 DFQATT, CDR2 SNEGSKA (reference sequence). CDR3 protein: CSARGVWNEKLFF. The DNA of the CDR3 is TGCAGTGCTAGGGGCGTATGGAATGAAAAACTGTTTTTT.

This clonotype appeared many times. The chain has TRBV7-9 and TRBJ2-7, with 9 bases identical to TRBD1. From germline, CDR1 is SEHNR and CDR2 FQNEAQ (reference sequence). The ends lost 3 bases at V and 3 bases at J; junction bases unmatched: 6. The CDR3 has 15 residues. The DNA for the CDR3 is TGTGCCAGCAGCTTCATACAGGGGGCCGACTACGAGCAGTACTTC. This sequence encodes CASSFIQGADYEQYF.

The gene calls are TRBV28 and TRBJ2-1; TRBD2 matches at 7 bases. Germline lookup yields CDR1 MDHEN and CDR2 SYDVKM. J gave up 8 bases and V 11 bases, and 6 bases lay outside the gene matches. This CDR3 contains 11 residues. The CDR3 coding sequence is TGTGCCTCCTGGGAGGGCCATGAGCAGTTCTTC. Translation: CASWEGHEQFF. The full variable domain, its missing parts supplied by reference TRBV28 and TRBJ2-1, is DVKVTQSSRYLVKRTGEKVFLECVQDMDHENMFWYRQDPGLGLRLIYFSYDVKMKEKGDIPEGYSVSREKKERFSLILESASTNQTSMYLCASWEGHEQFFGPGTRLTVL.